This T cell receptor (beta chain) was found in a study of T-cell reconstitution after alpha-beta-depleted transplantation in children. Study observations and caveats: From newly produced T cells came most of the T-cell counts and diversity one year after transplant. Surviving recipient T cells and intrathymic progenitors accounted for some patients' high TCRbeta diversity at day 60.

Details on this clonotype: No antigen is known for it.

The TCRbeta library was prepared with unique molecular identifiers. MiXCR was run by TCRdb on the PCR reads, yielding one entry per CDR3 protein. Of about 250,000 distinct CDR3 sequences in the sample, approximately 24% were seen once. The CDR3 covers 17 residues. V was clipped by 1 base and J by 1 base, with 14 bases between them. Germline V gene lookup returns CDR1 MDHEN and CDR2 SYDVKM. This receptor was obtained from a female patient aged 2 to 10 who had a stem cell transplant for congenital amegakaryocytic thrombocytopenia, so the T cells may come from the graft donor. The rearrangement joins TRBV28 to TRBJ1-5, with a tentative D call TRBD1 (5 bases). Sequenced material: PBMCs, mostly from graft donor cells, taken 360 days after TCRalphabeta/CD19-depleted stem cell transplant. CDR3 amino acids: CASSLFLWGISNQPQHF. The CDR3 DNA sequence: TGTGCCAGCAGTTTATTTCTATGGGGGATAAGCAATCAGCCCCAGCATTTT.